Here is one T cell receptor (beta chain) with its context. This CDR3 is built from 13 residues. V was clipped by 2 bases and J by 7 bases, with 11 bases between them. Germline V gene lookup returns CDR1 MNHEY and CDR2 SMNVEV (reference sequence). This sample was taken from a study of blood T cell repertoires in COVID-19. Clones were sequenced by immunoSEQ multiplex PCR, and TCRdb holds only the in-frame ones, with some missing. The table includes some 100,000 clones, 87% detected once. The source is a human donor in a cohort sampled during active COVID-19. The specimen sequenced was peripheral blood. The J gene is TRBJ1-1, the V gene TRBV27; maybe TRBD1 (6 bases). The CDR3 coding sequence is TGTGCCAGCAGTTTACTCGCCAGGGGTGAAGCTTTCTTT. The encoded protein is CASSLLARGEAFF.